Sequencing of this TCR beta chain was carried out in a study of identical twins. The germline V gene has CDR1 SEHNR and CDR2 FQNEAQ (reference sequence). V lost 5 bases to trimming and J lost 8 bases; unmatched junction nucleotides: 13. The CDR3 is 16 amino acids. This clonotype was picked up a small number of times. TCRdb called the 5' RACE reads again in MiXCR, with one record for every CDR3 protein. Among 600,000 to 850,000 distinct CDR3 sequences, 15% to 20% were seen once, and the ten largest hold 10% to 15%. These data are also associated with another study on T cells expressing NK-cell markers.

The sequence derives from a woman aged 18-29 years in good health. The rearrangement links TRBV7-9 to TRBJ2-1; TRBD2 matches at 9 bases. Sequenced: PBMCs. This CDR3 reads CASSTIRTSVRDEQFF. In DNA, the CDR3 is TGTGCCAGCAGCACAATCAGGACTAGCGTTCGGGATGAGCAGTTCTTC. Looking up the rest from reference TRBV7-9 and TRBJ2-1 gives the full variable domain: DTGVSQNPRHKITKRGQNVTFRCDPISEHNRLYWYRQTLGQGPEFLTYFQNEAQLEKSRLLSDRFSAERPKGSFSTLEIQRTEQGDSAMYLCASSTIRTSVRDEQFFGPGTRLTVL.